The 16 T cell receptor beta chains below all came from one sample that was sequenced in a study of blood T cell repertoires in COVID-19. Sequenced by immunoSEQ multiplex PCR; TCRdb stores in-frame clones only, minus some. The sample lists about 310,000 clones; 70% to 90% were seen once. Material for sequencing was PBMCs or T cells enriched from blood (not recorded which). The receptors come from a woman aged 40-49 years who had recovered from COVID-19.

The chain is built from TRBV19 and TRBJ2-3; 8 bases agree with TRBD2. The V segment lost 7 bases and the J segment 6 bases; nucleotides outside the gene matches: 12. The CDR3 is 15 residues long. CDR1 and CDR2 from the germline V gene are LNHDA and SQIVND (reference sequence). CDR3 nucleotides: TGTGCCAGTACTCCCAGCGGGGGAGTTTCGGATACGCAGTATTTT. Translating gives CASTPSGGVSDTQYF.

The V and J genes are TRBV21-1 and TRBJ2-1; the table gives TRBD2 as D, unverified against the DNA. TRBV21-1 is annotated as a pseudogene. The CDR3 sequence is 16 residues long. CDR3 bases: TGTGCCAGCAGCAAAGGCGGGACTAGTACTTCCAATGAGCAGTTCTTC. Its protein product is CASSKGGTSTSNEQFF.

The chain links TRBV28 to TRBJ2-6; 12 nucleotides align to TRBD1. J lost 8 bases, V lost 4 bases, and 6 bases had no gene match. Germline V CDR1 and CDR2: MDHEN, SYDVKM. CDR3 length: 16 amino acids. The CDR3 sequence is CASSSPGTGGTNVLTF. The CDR3 DNA sequence: TGTGCCAGCAGTTCTCCCGGGACAGGGGGCACCAACGTCCTGACTTTC.

This clone has a handful of counts. The CDR3 coding sequence is TGTGCCTGGAGGACAGGGCGCAATTCACCCCTCCACTTT. Translation: CAWRTGRNSPLHF. The chain links TRBV30 to TRBJ1-6; 7 bases line up with TRBD1. Trimming at V came to 3 bases and at J to 7 bases, leaving 3 bases not matched to a gene. The CDR3 is 13 residues long. The V gene's germline CDR1 is GTSNPN and CDR2 SVGIG (reference sequence).

The chain joins TRBV5-4 to TRBJ1-1; possibly TRBD1 for D (5 bases). Germline CDR1 SGHNT, CDR2 YYREEE (reference sequence). V shed 1 base and J shed 7 bases, with 11 bases lying between them. This CDR3 has 13 amino acids. CDR3 nucleotides: TGTGCCAGCAGCTTGATTCTAGGGGTTGAAGCTTTCTTT. Encoded protein: CASSLILGVEAFF.

The CDR3 loop reads CASSQERQETQYF. The CDR3 DNA follows: TGTGCCAGCAGCCAAGAGAGACAAGAGACCCAGTACTTC. The V call is TRBV4-2, the J call TRBJ2-5; D is undetermined. Germline values: CDR1 LGHNA, CDR2 YNFKEQ. There are 13 residues in the CDR3. V lost 0 bases and J 2 bases, leaving 4 bases between the germline ends.

This clone was detected only a few times. The V call is TRBV19, the J call TRBJ2-5, with TRBD2 matching over 9 bases. Germline loops: CDR1 LNHDA, CDR2 SQIVND (reference sequence). With V trimmed by 9 bases and J by 3 bases, 14 bases remained unmatched. The CDR3 length is 16 residues. CDR3 amino acids: CASTPGLALGEETQYF. In DNA, the CDR3 is TGTGCCAGCACTCCCGGACTAGCGTTGGGGGAAGAGACCCAGTACTTC.

The V gene is TRBV7-6, the J gene TRBJ2-3; 10 bases align to TRBD2. The CDR3 has 14 amino acids. Germline V CDR1 and CDR2: SGHVS, FNYEAQ. With 8 bases clipped from V and 6 bases from J, the junction kept 8 bases outside the gene matches. CDR3 DNA sequence: TGTGCCAGCTCCTTAGCGGGAGGATCGGATACGCAGTATTTT. Amino acid sequence: CASSLAGGSDTQYF.

The V gene is TRBV4-3, the J gene TRBJ2-7; TRBD1 agrees at 8 bases. CDR3 length equals 15 residues. With 0 bases clipped from V and 2 bases from J, the junction kept 3 bases outside the gene matches. CDR1 is LGHNA and CDR2 is YSLEER in the germline V gene. CDR3 sequence reads: CASSQDKDRAYEQYF. The CDR3 nucleotides are TGCGCCAGCAGCCAAGATAAGGACAGGGCCTACGAGCAGTACTTC.

This clone was observed once. The rearrangement uses TRBV7-2 and TRBJ2-7; 9 positions agree with TRBD2. Germline loops: CDR1 SGHTA, CDR2 FQGNSA. Germline trimming cut 5 bases from V and 2 bases from J; bases unmatched to any gene: 4. The CDR3 covers 14 residues. This chain's CDR3 is CASSPLAGAYEQYF. In nucleotides, the CDR3 is TGTGCCAGCAGCCCCTTAGCGGGAGCCTACGAGCAGTACTTC.

Details on this clone: The same CDR3 arises from other DNA sequences in this sample as well. V is TRBV5-1 and J is TRBJ2-3, with D uncertain. There are 14 residues in the CDR3. V shed 0 bases and J shed 1 base, with 6 bases lying between them. Germline CDR1 is SGHRS and CDR2 is YFSETQ. Here the CDR3 DNA reads TGCGCCAGCAGCTTGGGCGGCGGCACAGATACGCAGTATTTT. It translates to CASSLGGGTDTQYF.

This chain uses TRBV10-2 with TRBJ2-3; no definite D call. V shed 0 bases and J shed 2 bases, with 12 bases lying between them. Germline V gene data show CDR1 as WSHSY and CDR2 as SAAADI. The CDR3 sequence is 16 residues long. In nucleotides, the CDR3 is TGCGCCAGCAGTGAGTCGAAAGCTCACTACACAGATACGCAGTATTTT. The encoded protein is CASSESKAHYTDTQYF.

V is TRBV3-1 (or the pseudogene TRBV3-2) and J is TRBJ1-1; no clear D. In germline, CDR1 is LGHDT, CDR2 YNNKEL (reference sequence). Trimming shortened V by 4 bases and J by 5 bases, and 11 bases separated the two germline ends. The length of the CDR3 is 13 residues. The CDR3: CASSLTETTEAFF. CDR3 DNA sequence: TGTGCCAGCAGCCTAACTGAAACGACTGAAGCTTTCTTT.

The chain has TRBV29-1 and TRBJ1-1, with 7 bases fitting TRBD1. V dropped 6 bases and J dropped 2; count of bases not matched to a gene: 15. From germline, CDR1 is SQVTM and CDR2 ANQGSEA. The CDR3 runs 16 residues. The DNA for the CDR3 is TGCAGCGTACTACAGGGGACGCCACCCCCTAACACTGAAGCTTTCTTT. This codes for CSVLQGTPPPNTEAFF. Full variable domain (rest looked up from reference TRBV29-1 and TRBJ1-1): SAVISQKPSRDICQRGTSLTIQCQVDSQVTMMFWYRQQPGQSLTLIATANQGSEATYESGFVIDKFPISRPNLTFSTLTVSNMSPEDSSIYLCSVLQGTPPPNTEAFFGQGTRLTVV.

The chain employs TRBV4-2 and TRBJ2-1; D uncertain. Between the trimmed V and J ends, which lost 0 bases and 9 bases, there was a span of 9 bases. The germline CDR1 and CDR2 sequences are LGHNA and YNFKEQ. This CDR3 region has 13 residues. The CDR3 nucleotides read TGTGCCAGCAGCCAAGATTCGAGAAGTGAGCAGTTCTTC. Residues: CASSQDSRSEQFF.

In this sample, this clone turned up a few times. The genes are TRBV11-2 and TRBJ2-1; D call uncertain. V was shortened by 4 bases and J by 3 bases, with 10 bases between the two germline ends. Germline CDR1 is SGHAT and CDR2 is FQNNGV. The CDR3 runs to 14 residues. The CDR3 here is CASSSLTGYNEQFF. CDR3 DNA sequence: TGTGCCAGCAGCTCGTTGACGGGCTACAATGAGCAGTTCTTC.